What follows are 23 T cell receptor beta chains derived from one specimen sequenced in a study of T cells in Graves' hyperthyroidism and ophthalmopathy. It was RNA transcripts that yielded the amplified TCR beta CDR3 regions. During a first-round RT-PCR of the TCR CDR3, the HTBI primer set was used. In TCRdb, the multiplex PCR reads were re-called with MiXCR into one record per CDR3 protein. The sample includes approximately 610,000 distinct CDR3 sequences, under 15% of them seen just once. Sequencing input: blood. These receptors were obtained from a woman between 40 and 55 years old with Graves' ophthalmopathy.

This clonotype was detected many times. The rearrangement uses TRBV7-2 and TRBJ2-5; no clear D. The CDR3 contains 13 residues. The germline V gene has CDR1 SGHTA and CDR2 FQGNSA. CDR3 DNA: TGTGTCACGCAAAGGCTATTAACGGAGACCCAGTACTTC. It encodes CVTQRLLTETQYF.

The rearrangement joins TRBV4-1 to TRBJ2-7; no clear D. The CDR3 runs to 16 residues. CDR1 and CDR2 from the germline V gene are MGHRA and YSYEKL. V lost 1 base to trimming and J lost 2 bases, with 15 bases between them. CDR3 bases: TGCGCCAGCAGCCAAGGGGTGATAGAGCTGCCCTACGAGCAGTACTTC. Protein: CASSQGVIELPYEQYF.

V is TRBV12-3 or TRBV12-4 and J is TRBJ2-2, with 7 bases matching TRBD2. CDR3 length equals 14 residues. V was pared by 3 bases and J by 4 bases, with 2 bases of the junction left unmatched. The CDR3: CASSFGGGTGELFF. The CDR3, as DNA: TGTGCCAGCAGTTTTGGGGGGGGCACCGGGGAGCTGTTTTTT.

This clonotype occurred many times. This chain connects TRBV11-3 to TRBJ1-1; D gene uncertain. From germline, CDR1 is SGHNT and CDR2 YENEEA. With 2 bases removed from V and 7 bases from J, the gap between germline ends came to 20 bases. The CDR3 is made up of 16 amino acids. DNA of the CDR3: TGTGCCAGCAGCTTAAATCGGGTCAGGAGGTCCGGTGAAGCTTTCTTT. Protein sequence: CASSLNRVRRSGEAFF.

The chain employs TRBV12-3 or TRBV12-4 and TRBJ1-2; D unclear. Trimming pared 1 base from V and 12 bases from J, leaving 9 bases between. This CDR3 contains 11 residues. The CDR3 region is CASSLGGEDTF. The CDR3 bases are TGTGCCAGCAGTTTAGGCGGGGAGGACACCTTC.

This clonotype was counted at least ten times. The V and J genes are TRBV11-2 and TRBJ2-1, with TRBD2 identical over 7 bases. The CDR3 length is 16 residues. V lost 1 base to trimming and J lost 3 bases; unmatched junction nucleotides: 6. Germline V gene sequence: CDR1 SGHAT, CDR2 FQNNGV. CDR3 in amino acids: CASSLGIGRLYNEQFF. The CDR3 nucleotides read TGTGCCAGCAGCTTAGGTATCGGGAGGCTCTACAATGAGCAGTTCTTC.

As for this clonotype: This may stem from a read error, because a much larger clone lies one nucleotide away. V usage is TRBV19 and J usage is TRBJ1-2, with a possible D match to TRBD1 (5 bases). V lost 4 bases, J lost 9 bases, and 15 bases lay in between. The CDR3 is 13 amino acids. The germline gives CDR1 LNHDA, CDR2 SQIVND (reference sequence). In DNA, the CDR3 is TGTGCCAGTAGTACCGTCCAGGGCGATAGCTACACCTTC. Protein sequence: CASSTVQGDSYTF.

This clonotype was found many times. The genes are TRBV20-1 and TRBJ2-4; tentative D call: TRBD1 (5 bases). Germline CDR1 and CDR2: DFQATT and SNEGSKA (reference sequence). This CDR3 region has 12 residues. V shed 3 bases and J shed 5 bases, with 8 bases lying between them. The CDR3 reads CSASKGQNIQYF. In nucleotides, the CDR3 is TGCAGTGCTAGTAAGGGGCAAAACATTCAGTACTTC.

This clonotype was recorded at least ten times. The chain is built from TRBV28 and TRBJ1-1; D is perhaps TRBD1 (5 bases). Trimming took 7 bases from V and 1 from J, leaving 19 bases between them. The V gene's germline CDR1 is MDHEN and CDR2 SYDVKM. The CDR3 covers 16 residues. CDR3 nucleotides: TGTGCCAGCATCCCATTAAGGGGCGCGGGGAACACTGAAGCTTTCTTT. This sequence encodes CASIPLRGAGNTEAFF.

This clonotype came up many times. The V and J genes are TRBV7-9 and TRBJ2-7; weak D call: TRBD1 (6 bases). With 5 bases removed from V and 2 bases from J, the gap between germline ends came to 16 bases. The CDR3 runs 15 residues. Germline-derived CDR1 and CDR2 are SEHNR and FQNEAQ (reference sequence). CDR3 sequence: CASSGSQQGTYEQYF. The CDR3 region has the DNA TGTGCCAGCAGCGGGTCCCAACAGGGAACCTACGAGCAGTACTTC. Drawing the rest from reference TRBV7-9 and TRBJ2-7, the complete variable domain is DTGVSQNPRHKITKRGQNVTFRCDPISEHNRLYWYRQTLGQGPEFLTYFQNEAQLEKSRLLSDRFSAERPKGSFSTLEIQRTEQGDSAMYLCASSGSQQGTYEQYFGPGTRLTVT.

Many counts were recorded for this clonotype. The chain employs TRBV20-1 and TRBJ1-2, with D possibly matching TRBD1 (6 bases). Germline CDR1 and CDR2: DFQATT and SNEGSKA (reference sequence). Trimming took off 3 bases at V and 4 bases at J, with 15 bases between the two ends. The CDR3 has 14 residues. The CDR3 reads CSASNWDTFYGYTF. The CDR3 DNA reads TGCAGTGCTAGTAACTGGGACACCTTCTATGGCTACACCTTC.

V gene TRBV20-1 combines with J gene TRBJ2-3; 8 nucleotides align to TRBD2. The CDR3 has 16 amino acids. Germline V gene sequence: CDR1 DFQATT, CDR2 SNEGSKA (reference sequence). J was trimmed by 1 base and V by 0 bases; bases with no gene match: 6. This CDR3 reads CSARDEAGVGTDTQYF. The CDR3 DNA reads TGCAGTGCTAGAGATGAAGCGGGAGTGGGCACAGATACGCAGTATTTT.

This clonotype was observed many times. The chain combines TRBV12-3 or TRBV12-4 with TRBJ2-7, with 9 positions matching TRBD2. This CDR3 comprises 14 residues. The ends lost 6 bases at V and 2 bases at J; junction bases unmatched: 5. CDR3 region: CASSQAGGAYEQYF. CDR3 DNA: TGTGCCAGCAGCCAGGCGGGAGGGGCCTACGAGCAGTACTTC.

In this sample, this clonotype turned up many times. V and J are TRBV6-2 or TRBV6-3 and TRBJ1-1, with D possibly TRBD1 on 5 matching bases. Germline V lookup: CDR1 MNHEY, CDR2 SVGEGT. The germline V and J ends were trimmed by 7 bases and 9 bases, with 12 bases remaining between them. The CDR3 is 11 residues long. CDR3 residues: CASTSTAQAFF. In DNA, the CDR3 is TGTGCCAGCACCTCGACAGCTCAAGCTTTCTTT.

This clonotype was recorded at least ten times. The chain couples TRBV5-7 to TRBJ2-7, with a possible D match to TRBD1 (7 bases). TRBV5-7 is an ORF, and what it does is uncertain. This CDR3 is built from 15 residues. Trimming removed 4 bases from V and 3 bases from J, with 17 bases in between. CDR3 loop: CASSGGTVTFYEQYF. CDR3 sequence (DNA): TGTGCCAGCAGCGGGGGGACAGTTACCTTCTACGAGCAGTACTTC.

This clonotype was seen repeatedly, ten times or more. The chain links TRBV30 to TRBJ1-1; D possibly corresponds to TRBD1 (5 bases). Deletions cut 0 bases from V and 7 bases from J, with 15 bases between. This CDR3 is 14 amino acids long. Germline V gene data show CDR1 as GTSNPN and CDR2 as SVGIG (reference sequence). CDR3: CAWSVQVDTIEAFF. DNA for the CDR3: TGTGCCTGGAGTGTACAGGTAGACACGATTGAAGCTTTCTTT.

The chain couples TRBV28 to TRBJ1-2; 11 bases match TRBD1. The CDR3 sequence is 18 residues long. The V and J ends lost 4 bases and 0 bases, in that order; junction bases with no gene match: 10. Germline loops: CDR1 MDHEN, CDR2 SYDVKM. CDR3 nucleotide sequence: TGTGCCAGCAGTTCAAAAGGACAGGGGGCTGGAGCTAACTATGGCTACACCTTC. It translates to CASSSKGQGAGANYGYTF.

This clonotype was counted at least ten times. CDR3 protein: CASSFGLGRNTEAFF. The CDR3 DNA sequence: TGTGCCAGTAGTTTCGGGCTCGGTAGGAACACTGAAGCTTTCTTT. This chain connects TRBV19 to TRBJ1-1, with unresolved D. Germline V gene lookup returns CDR1 LNHDA and CDR2 SQIVND (reference sequence). The CDR3 is 15 amino acids. V was clipped by 5 bases and J by 1 base, with 14 bases between them. The full variable domain, with the rest looked up from reference TRBV19 and TRBJ1-1, is DGGITQSPKYLFRKEGQNVTLSCEQNLNHDAMYWYRQDPGQGLRLIYYSQIVNDFQKGDIAEGYSVSREKKESFPLTVTSAQKNPTAFYLCASSFGLGRNTEAFFGQGTRLTVV.

This clonotype came up many times. The chain combines TRBV7-8 with TRBJ1-1; D is ambiguous. V was cut by 5 bases and J by 2 bases, with 9 bases left in between. Per the germline V gene, CDR1 is SGHVS and CDR2 is FQNEAQ. The CDR3 length is 13 residues. The CDR3 bases are TGTGCCAGCAGCGTGTCGGCCAACACTGAAGCTTTCTTT. Translating it yields CASSVSANTEAFF. The full variable domain, completed using reference TRBV7-8 and TRBJ1-1, is GAGVSQSPRYKVAKRGQDVALRCDPISGHVSLFWYQQALGQGPEFLTYFQNEAQLDKSGLPSDRFFAERPEGSVSTLKIQRTQQEDSAVYLCASSVSANTEAFFGQGTRLTVV.

This clonotype has just a few counts. The J gene is TRBJ2-5, the V gene TRBV7-3; 13 nucleotides match TRBD2. The germline gives CDR1 SGHTA, CDR2 FQGTGA. The V and J ends lost 3 bases and 4 bases, in that order; junction bases with no gene match: 5. CDR3 size: 16 residues. The CDR3 sequence is CASSFGLAGDGETQYF. CDR3 DNA sequence: TGTGCCAGCAGCTTTGGACTAGCGGGAGACGGAGAGACCCAGTACTTC. The complete variable domain, with remaining parts taken from reference TRBV7-3 and TRBJ2-5, reads GAGVSQTPSNKVTEKGKYVELRCDPISGHTALYWYRQSLGQGPEFLIYFQGTGAADDSGLPNDRFFAVRPEGSVSTLKIQRTERGDSAVYLCASSFGLAGDGETQYFGPGTRLLVL.

This clonotype was seen many times. The chain joins TRBV20-1 to TRBJ2-7; perhaps TRBD2 as D (5 bases). Germline loops: CDR1 DFQATT, CDR2 SNEGSKA (reference sequence). Trimming cost V 5 bases and J 0 bases, with 14 bases left between them. The length of the CDR3 is 14 residues. CDR3 region: CSAFSSTSSYEQYF. The CDR3 DNA sequence: TGCAGTGCTTTTTCCAGTACTAGCTCCTACGAGCAGTACTTC.

This clonotype has ten or more counts. This chain links TRBV6-2 or TRBV6-3 with TRBJ2-7; maybe TRBD1 (7 bases). Germline V lookup: CDR1 MNHEY, CDR2 SVGEGT. V was cut by 11 bases and J by 0 bases, with 17 bases left in between. The CDR3 sequence is 14 residues long. The CDR3 DNA is TGTGCCCGAAATGCGGGACAGACCTCCTACGAGCAGTACTTC. It is translated as CARNAGQTSYEQYF.

This chain joins TRBV24-1 and TRBJ2-7; 8 bases are a match to TRBD1. Germline assignment: CDR1 KGHDR and CDR2 SFDVKD. V was pared by 0 bases and J by 7 bases, with 19 bases of the junction left unmatched. The CDR3 runs 19 residues. The CDR3 protein is CATSDLLGTGIVLCWEQYF. The CDR3 DNA reads as TGTGCCACCAGTGATTTGTTGGGGACAGGAATCGTCCTCTGCTGGGAGCAGTACTTC.